This TCR beta chain comes out of a study of Ad26.COV2.S vaccination and SARS-CoV-2 variants. Broader study findings: There was a possibility that the TCR breadth and depth analyses underestimated total T cell responses.

Note on this clone: Its specificity is not known.

Treatment defined: about 20 received Ad26.COV2.S at low or high dose, single or two shots; roughly five received placebo; per-sample allocation not given. Material that was analyzed had been drawn on day 63 after the first vaccine or placebo injection. V lost 4 bases and J 5 bases, leaving 15 bases between the germline ends. From germline, CDR1 is MNHNY and CDR2 SVGAGI (reference sequence). This CDR3 is 14 amino acids long. Assay used: immunoSEQ multiplex PCR; TCRdb lists only in-frame clones, some missing. The sample consists of about 680,000 clones, more than 80% of them appearing once. The chain carries TRBV6-6 and TRBJ2-7; D might be TRBD2 (5 bases). The origin of this receptor is a person aged 18-60 years who received the Ad26.COV2.S COVID-19 vaccine or a placebo. The material sequenced was peripheral blood, taken in a trial of Ad26.COV2.S vaccine versus placebo. CDR3 sequence (DNA): TGTGCCAGCAGTTTACGTTCGGGAATACACGAGCAGTACTTC. Its protein is CASSLRSGIHEQYF.